One T cell receptor (beta chain) is described in this entry. The antigen is not known. CDR1 and CDR2 (germline): SGHVS, FQNEAQ. The CDR3 has 14 amino acids. Trimming removed 5 bases at V and 2 bases at J, with 13 bases between. A universal primer site was incorporated via template switching, and the cDNA contained unique molecular identifiers. From the 5' RACE reads, TCRdb called clonotypes with MiXCR, one entry per CDR3 protein. This sample has hundreds of thousands of distinct CDR3 sequences, with about 7.6% found just once. These data belong to a study of identical twins. General study results and limits: The study found that models underestimated out-of-frame TCR alpha sharing in monozygotic twins.

These sequences were also reported in another study, on yellow fever vaccine responses in identical twins. That report notes: A vaccine T cell response that seemed partly convergent and partly personalized was reported in twins.

The gene calls are TRBV7-8 and TRBJ2-7; TRBD1 might be the D (5 bases). The sequencing sample was made of PBMCs. The TCR comes from a young woman in good health. The CDR3 bases are TGTGCCAGCAGCCCTCAGGGATTGGCCTACGAGCAGTACTTC. The encoded protein is CASSPQGLAYEQYF.